This paragraph reports one TCR beta chain. Only one count was recorded for this clone. Its antigen is unknown. There are no base qualities to consult, and no much larger clone falls within one base. Library method: the immunoSEQ multiplex PCR assay. Here the immuneACCESS table is served through TCRdb, limited to in-frame sequences with V and J called. Missing clones are a known gap in these copies; in checked studies unresolved V genes cover under half, and the rest lacks a known reason. In this sample the table shows tens of thousands of clones, roughly 93% of which occur a single time. The top ten clones comprise about 2.7% of the sample. The source of the sample is a study of control samples from healthy donors and cancer patients (dated by TCRdb to the early 2020s). The CDR3 measures 14 amino acids from cysteine to phenylalanine. Only the CDR3 DNA is retained, 42 bases long and in frame from the first base. At the junction V is shortened by 0 bases and J by 6 bases, with 12 bases in between. CDR1 and CDR2 are read off the germline V gene as SGDLS and YYNGEE.

The V and J segments used are TRBV9 and TRBJ1-2; no confident D gene assignment can be made. This clonotype was sampled from a woman aged 30 to 39 in good health. Sequencing used blood. CDR3 reads: CASSVGGIQHGYTF. The nucleotides read TGTGCCAGCAGCGTAGGAGGGATCCAACATGGCTACACCTTC.